This T cell receptor beta chain was profiled in a study of T cell responses to AZD1222 COVID-19 vaccine. Findings and limits, study-wide: Clonal diversity may have been underestimated, and the donors were mostly white British, with more females than males. The span of vaccine-associated CD4 TCRs extended across spike, with dominance at 160-218 and 743-854. In all cases, repertoires were sampled only after the peak T cell response.

Assay: immunoSEQ multiplex PCR; the TCRdb copy retains only in-frame clones and omits some. In the table there are about 73,000 clones, around 88% of which are singletons. As regards this clone: Antigen: not known.

The receptor comes from an adult in good health. Here the sequenced sample was peripheral blood, taken on day 0 of AZD1222 vaccination.

Here the CDR3 DNA reads TGTGCCAGCAGCTTAGGGCCCGGAAACACCATATATTTT. Amino acids: CASSLGPGNTIYF. The chain links TRBV7-2 to TRBJ1-3; D gene unclear. CDR1 is SGHTA, CDR2 FQGNSA, per germline. This CDR3 spans 13 amino acids. V lost 1 base to trimming and J lost 4 bases, with 5 bases between them.